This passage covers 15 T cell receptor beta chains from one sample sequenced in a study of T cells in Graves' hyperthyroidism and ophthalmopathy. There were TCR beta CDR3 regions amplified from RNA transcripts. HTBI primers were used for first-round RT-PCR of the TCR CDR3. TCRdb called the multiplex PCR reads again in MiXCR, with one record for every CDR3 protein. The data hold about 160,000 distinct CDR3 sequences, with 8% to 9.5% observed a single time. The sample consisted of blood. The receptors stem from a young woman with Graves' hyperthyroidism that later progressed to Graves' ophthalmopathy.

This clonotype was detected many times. CDR3 in DNA: TGTGCCAGTAGTTCGAGACATGGAACTAATGAAAAACTGTTTTTT. It specifies CASSSRHGTNEKLFF. The chain carries TRBV19 and TRBJ1-4; no clear D. The CDR3 runs 15 residues. Germline-derived CDR1 and CDR2 are LNHDA and SQIVND (reference sequence). Trimming took off 5 bases at V and 1 base at J, with 11 bases between the two ends.

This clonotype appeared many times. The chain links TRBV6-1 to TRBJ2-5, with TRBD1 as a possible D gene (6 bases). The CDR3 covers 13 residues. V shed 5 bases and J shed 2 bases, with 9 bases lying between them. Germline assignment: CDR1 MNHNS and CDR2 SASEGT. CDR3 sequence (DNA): TGTGCCAGCAGTAGGGACACTCAAGAGACCCAGTACTTC. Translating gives CASSRDTQETQYF.

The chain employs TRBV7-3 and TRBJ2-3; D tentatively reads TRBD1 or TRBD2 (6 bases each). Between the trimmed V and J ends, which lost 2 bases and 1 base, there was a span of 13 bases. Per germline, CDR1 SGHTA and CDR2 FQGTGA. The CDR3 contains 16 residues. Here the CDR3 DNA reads TGTGCCAGCAGCTTAGGGTCCGGGGGCGGCACAGATACGCAGTATTTT. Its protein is CASSLGSGGGTDTQYF.

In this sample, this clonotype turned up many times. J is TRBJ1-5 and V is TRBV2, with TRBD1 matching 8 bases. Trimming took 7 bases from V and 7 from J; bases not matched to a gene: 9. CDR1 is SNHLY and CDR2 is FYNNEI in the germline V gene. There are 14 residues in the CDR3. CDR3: CASTGGQVGQPQHF. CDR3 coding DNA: TGTGCCAGCACTGGGGGACAGGTGGGACAGCCCCAGCATTTT.

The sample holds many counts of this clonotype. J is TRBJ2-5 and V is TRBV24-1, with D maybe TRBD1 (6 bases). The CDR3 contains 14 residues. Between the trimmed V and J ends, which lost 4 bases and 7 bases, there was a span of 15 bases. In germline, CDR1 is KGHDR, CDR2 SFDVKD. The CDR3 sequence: CATSDPQGTATQYF. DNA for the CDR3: TGTGCCACCAGTGACCCACAGGGTACCGCGACCCAGTACTTC.

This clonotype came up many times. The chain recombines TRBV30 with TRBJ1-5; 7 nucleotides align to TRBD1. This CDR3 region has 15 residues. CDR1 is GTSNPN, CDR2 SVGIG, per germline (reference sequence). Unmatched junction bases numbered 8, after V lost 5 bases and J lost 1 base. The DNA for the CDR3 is TGTGCCTGGGGGGAGGGGGCGTGGAGCAATCAGCCCCAGCATTTT. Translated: CAWGEGAWSNQPQHF.

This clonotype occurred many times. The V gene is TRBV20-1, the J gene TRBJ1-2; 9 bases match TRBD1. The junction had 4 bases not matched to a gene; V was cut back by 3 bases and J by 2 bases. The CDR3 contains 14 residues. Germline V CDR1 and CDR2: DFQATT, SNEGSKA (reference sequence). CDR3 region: CSASGTGLNYGYTF. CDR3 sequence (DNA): TGCAGTGCTAGCGGGACAGGGCTAAACTATGGCTACACCTTC.

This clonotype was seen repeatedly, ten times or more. CDR3 region: CASSQTGTGVSGYTF. The CDR3, as DNA: TGTGCCAGCAGCCAAACCGGGACAGGGGTATCTGGCTACACCTTC. This chain joins TRBV14 and TRBJ1-2; 10 bases agree with TRBD1. The V gene's germline CDR1 is SGHDN and CDR2 FVKESK. The CDR3 covers 15 residues. The V gene end was trimmed by 2 bases and the J gene end by 7 bases; junction bases not matched to a gene: 7. Filled out from reference TRBV14 and TRBJ1-2, the complete variable domain reads EAGVTQFPSHSVIEKGQTVTLRCDPISGHDNLYWYRRVMGKEIKFLLHFVKESKQDESGMPNNRFLAERTGGTYSTLKVQPAELEDSGVYFCASSQTGTGVSGYTFGSGTRLTVV.

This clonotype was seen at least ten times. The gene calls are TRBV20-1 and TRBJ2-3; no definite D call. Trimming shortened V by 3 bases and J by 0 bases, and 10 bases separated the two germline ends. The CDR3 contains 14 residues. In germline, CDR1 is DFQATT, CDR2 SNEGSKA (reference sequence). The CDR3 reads CSASSAVSTDTQYF. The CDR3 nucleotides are TGCAGTGCTAGTAGTGCAGTTAGCACAGATACGCAGTATTTT.

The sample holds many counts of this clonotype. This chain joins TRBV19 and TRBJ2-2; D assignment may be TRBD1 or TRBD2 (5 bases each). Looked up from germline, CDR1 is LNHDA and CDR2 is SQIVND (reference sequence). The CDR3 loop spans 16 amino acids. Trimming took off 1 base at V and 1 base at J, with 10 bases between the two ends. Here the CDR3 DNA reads TGTGCCAGTAGTATAGTCGAGGGGATGAACACCGGGGAGCTGTTTTTT. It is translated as CASSIVEGMNTGELFF.

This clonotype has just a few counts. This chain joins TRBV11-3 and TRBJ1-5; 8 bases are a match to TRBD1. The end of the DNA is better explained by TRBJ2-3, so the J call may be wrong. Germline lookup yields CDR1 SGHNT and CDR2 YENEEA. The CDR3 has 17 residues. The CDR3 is CASSLKLPFGSRGPQYF. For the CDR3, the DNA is TGTGCCAGCAGCTTAAAACTTCCATTTGGTTCCAGGGGGCCCCAGTATTTT.

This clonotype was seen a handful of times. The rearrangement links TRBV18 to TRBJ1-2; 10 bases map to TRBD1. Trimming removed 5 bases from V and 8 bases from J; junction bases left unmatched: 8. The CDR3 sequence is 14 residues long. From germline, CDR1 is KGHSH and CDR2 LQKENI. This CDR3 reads CASSSGTGAMGYTF. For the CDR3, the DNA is TGTGCCAGCTCATCTGGGACAGGGGCCATGGGCTACACCTTC.

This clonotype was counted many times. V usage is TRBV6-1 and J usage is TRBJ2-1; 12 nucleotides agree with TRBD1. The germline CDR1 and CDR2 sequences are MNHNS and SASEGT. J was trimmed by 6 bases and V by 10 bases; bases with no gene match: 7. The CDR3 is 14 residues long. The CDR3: CATGQGARSNEQFF. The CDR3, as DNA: TGTGCCACGGGACAGGGGGCGCGGAGCAATGAGCAGTTCTTC.

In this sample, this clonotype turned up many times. The CDR3 here is CASSLTGTASYEQYF. CDR3 DNA sequence: TGTGCCAGCAGCTTAACGGGCACAGCCTCCTACGAGCAGTACTTC. The chain joins TRBV7-3 to TRBJ2-7; D is ambiguous. Trimming took off 0 bases at V and 0 bases at J, with 9 bases between the two ends. The CDR3 is made up of 15 amino acids. Germline V gives CDR1 SGHTA, CDR2 FQGTGA.

In DNA form, the CDR3 reads TGTGCCAGTAATCCGAAGATTTTCCAGGGGGCGGAGAACACTGAAGCTTTCTTT. It specifies CASNPKIFQGAENTEAFF. This chain connects TRBV19 to TRBJ1-1; the match to TRBD1 covers 8 bases. This CDR3 spans 18 amino acids. V gave up 7 bases and J gave up 1 base; unmatched junction bases: 17. CDR1 and CDR2 (germline): LNHDA, SQIVND (reference sequence).